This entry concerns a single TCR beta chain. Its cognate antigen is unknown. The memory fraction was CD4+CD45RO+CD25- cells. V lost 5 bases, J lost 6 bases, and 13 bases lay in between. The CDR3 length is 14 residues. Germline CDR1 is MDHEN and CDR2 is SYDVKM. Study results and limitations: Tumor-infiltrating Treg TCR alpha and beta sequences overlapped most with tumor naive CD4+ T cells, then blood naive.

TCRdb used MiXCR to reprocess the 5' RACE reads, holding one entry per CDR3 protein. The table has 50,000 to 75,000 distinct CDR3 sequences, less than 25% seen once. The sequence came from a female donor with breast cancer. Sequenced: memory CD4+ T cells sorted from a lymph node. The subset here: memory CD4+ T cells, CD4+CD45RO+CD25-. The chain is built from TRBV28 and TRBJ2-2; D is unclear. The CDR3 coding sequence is TGTGCCAGCAGTGCCCAGCACAACGCCGGGGAGCTGTTTTTT. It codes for CASSAQHNAGELFF.